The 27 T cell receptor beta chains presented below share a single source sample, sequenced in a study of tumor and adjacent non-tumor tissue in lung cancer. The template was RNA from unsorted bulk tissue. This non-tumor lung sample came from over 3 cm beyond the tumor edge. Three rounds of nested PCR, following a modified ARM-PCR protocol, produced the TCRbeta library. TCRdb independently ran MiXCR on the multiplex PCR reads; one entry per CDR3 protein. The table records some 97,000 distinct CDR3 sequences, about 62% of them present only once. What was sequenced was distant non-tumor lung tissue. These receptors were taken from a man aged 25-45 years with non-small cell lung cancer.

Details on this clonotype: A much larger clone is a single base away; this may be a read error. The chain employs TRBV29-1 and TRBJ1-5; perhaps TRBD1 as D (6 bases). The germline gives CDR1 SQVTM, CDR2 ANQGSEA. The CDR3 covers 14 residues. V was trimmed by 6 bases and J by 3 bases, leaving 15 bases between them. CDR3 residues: CSVGTRGVNQPQHF. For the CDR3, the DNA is TGCAGCGTGGGGACAAGGGGTGTCAATCAGCCCCAGCATTTT.

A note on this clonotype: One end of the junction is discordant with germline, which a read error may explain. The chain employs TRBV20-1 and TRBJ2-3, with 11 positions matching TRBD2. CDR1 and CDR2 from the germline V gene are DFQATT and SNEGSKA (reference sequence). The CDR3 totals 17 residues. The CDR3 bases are TGCAGTGCTAGAGGGGTTAGCGGGGGGGCCGGCCCAGATGCGCAGTATTTT. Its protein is CSARGVSGGAGPDAQYF.

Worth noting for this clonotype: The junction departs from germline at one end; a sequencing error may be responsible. This chain's CDR3 is CASSLGCGRGKTQYF. DNA of the CDR3: TGTGCTAGCAGCTTGGGCTGTGGGCGAGGCAAGACCCAGTACTTC. This sequence joins TRBV5-6 and TRBJ2-5; D remains ambiguous. Germline V lookup: CDR1 SGHDT, CDR2 YYEEEE. The CDR3 is 15 residues long.

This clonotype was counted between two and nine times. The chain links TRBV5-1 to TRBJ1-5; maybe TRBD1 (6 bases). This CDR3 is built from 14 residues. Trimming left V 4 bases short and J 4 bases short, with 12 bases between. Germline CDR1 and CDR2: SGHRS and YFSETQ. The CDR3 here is CASSPTGINQPQHF. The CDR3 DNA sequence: TGCGCCAGCAGCCCTACAGGGATTAATCAGCCCCAGCATTTT.

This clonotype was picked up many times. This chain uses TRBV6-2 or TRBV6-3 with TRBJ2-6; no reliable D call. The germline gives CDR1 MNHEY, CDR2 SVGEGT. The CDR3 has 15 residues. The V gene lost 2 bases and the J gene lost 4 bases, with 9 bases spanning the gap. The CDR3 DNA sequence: TGTGCCAGCAGTTACCGGGCGGAAGGGGCCAACGTCCTGACTTTC. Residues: CASSYRAEGANVLTF.

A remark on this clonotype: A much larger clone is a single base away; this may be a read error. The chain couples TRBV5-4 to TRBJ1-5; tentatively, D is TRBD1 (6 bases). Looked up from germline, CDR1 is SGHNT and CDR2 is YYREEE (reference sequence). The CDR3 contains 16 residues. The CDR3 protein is CACSSMEEQGNQPQHF. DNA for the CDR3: TGTGCCTGCAGCTCCATGGAGGAGCAGGGGAATCAGCCCCAGCATTTT.

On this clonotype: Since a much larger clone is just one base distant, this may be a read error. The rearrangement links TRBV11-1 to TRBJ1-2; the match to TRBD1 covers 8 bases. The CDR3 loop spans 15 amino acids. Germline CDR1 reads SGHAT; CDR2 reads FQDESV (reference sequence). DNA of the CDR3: TGTACCAGCAGCCCACGGGGGACAGGACTCTATGACTACACCTTC. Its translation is CTSSPRGTGLYDYTF.

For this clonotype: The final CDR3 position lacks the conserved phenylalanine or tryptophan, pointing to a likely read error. CDR3 DNA: TGTGCCAGCAGCTTCCGGACAACGAACACCGGGGAGCTGTTTCTT. Its translation: CASSFRTTNTGELFL. This sequence joins TRBV11-2 and TRBJ2-2; possibly TRBD1 for D (5 bases). V was pared by 3 bases and J by 0 bases, with 8 bases between. Per germline, CDR1 SGHAT and CDR2 FQNNGV. The CDR3 loop spans 15 amino acids.

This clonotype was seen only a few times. CDR3 nucleotides: TGCAGTGCTCTGCTAGATACGCAGTATTTT. This encodes CSALLDTQYF. The gene calls are TRBV20-1 and TRBJ2-3, with D hard to call. The CDR3 has 10 residues. The V end was cut by 5 bases, the J end by 5 bases, with 5 bases between. The germline CDR1 and CDR2 sequences are DFQATT and SNEGSKA (reference sequence).

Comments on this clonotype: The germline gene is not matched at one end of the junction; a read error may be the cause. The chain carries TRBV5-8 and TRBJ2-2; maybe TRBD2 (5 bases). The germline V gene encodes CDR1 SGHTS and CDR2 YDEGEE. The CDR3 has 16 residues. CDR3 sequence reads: CAGSRRGLTSAGELFF. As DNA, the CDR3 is TGTGCCGGCAGCCGCCGCGGACTTACGTCGGCCGGGGAACTGTTTTTT.

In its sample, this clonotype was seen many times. This CDR3 is CSARGTGTKAIHANTGELFF. In DNA, the CDR3 is TGCAGTGCTAGAGGTACCGGGACTAAGGCAATTCACGCGAACACCGGGGAGCTGTTTTTT. V usage is TRBV20-1 and J usage is TRBJ2-2; 7 bases fit TRBD2. The V and J ends lost 1 base and 0 bases, in that order; junction bases with no gene match: 17. The CDR3 is 20 amino acids. The V gene's germline CDR1 is DFQATT and CDR2 SNEGSKA (reference sequence).

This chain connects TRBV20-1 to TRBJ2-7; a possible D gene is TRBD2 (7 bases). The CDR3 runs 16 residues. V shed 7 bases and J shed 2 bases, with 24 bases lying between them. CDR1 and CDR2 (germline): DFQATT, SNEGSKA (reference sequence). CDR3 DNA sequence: TGCAGTGTTGGTGGCGGAGGGGGGGACATTGCCTACGAGCAGTACTTC. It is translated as CSVGGGGGDIAYEQYF.

CDR3 DNA: TGTGCCAGCAGTAGGAGGACAGAGTACACCTTC. Its protein is CASSRRTEYTF. The chain has TRBV12-3 or TRBV12-4 and TRBJ1-2; weak D call: TRBD1 (6 bases). The CDR3 loop spans 11 amino acids. Trimming stripped 5 bases from V and 11 bases from J, with 12 bases between.

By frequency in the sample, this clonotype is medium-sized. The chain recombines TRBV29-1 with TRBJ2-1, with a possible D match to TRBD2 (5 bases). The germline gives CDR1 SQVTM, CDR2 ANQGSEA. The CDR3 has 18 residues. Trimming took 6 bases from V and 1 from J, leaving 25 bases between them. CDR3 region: CSVLIYVIYSGSYNEQFF. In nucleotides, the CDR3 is TGCAGCGTGCTCATTTACGTCATTTATTCGGGGTCCTACAATGAGCAGTTCTTC.

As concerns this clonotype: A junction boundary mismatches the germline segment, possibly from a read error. Written as DNA, the CDR3 is TGCAGTGCAGACAGCGGGGGGGCCTACAATAAGCAGTTCTTC. This encodes CSADSGGAYNKQFF. This chain uses TRBV20-1 with TRBJ2-1, with TRBD2 matching over 10 bases. Germline V gene sequence: CDR1 DFQATT, CDR2 SNEGSKA (reference sequence). The CDR3 has 14 residues.

In DNA, the CDR3 is TGCAGCGTTGTTGGGACAGTAAACACTGAAGCTTTCTTT. Its protein product is CSVVGTVNTEAFF. This chain uses TRBV29-1 with TRBJ1-1; 7 bases line up with TRBD1. This CDR3 spans 13 amino acids. Unmatched junction bases numbered 4, after V lost 4 bases and J lost 2 bases. Germline V lookup: CDR1 SQVTM, CDR2 ANQGSEA.

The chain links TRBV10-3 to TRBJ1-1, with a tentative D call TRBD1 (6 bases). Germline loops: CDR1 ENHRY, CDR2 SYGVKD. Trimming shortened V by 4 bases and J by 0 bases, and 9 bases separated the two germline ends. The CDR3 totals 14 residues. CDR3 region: CAISAGAVNTEAFF. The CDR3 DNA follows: TGTGCCATCAGTGCAGGGGCAGTGAACACTGAAGCTTTCTTT.

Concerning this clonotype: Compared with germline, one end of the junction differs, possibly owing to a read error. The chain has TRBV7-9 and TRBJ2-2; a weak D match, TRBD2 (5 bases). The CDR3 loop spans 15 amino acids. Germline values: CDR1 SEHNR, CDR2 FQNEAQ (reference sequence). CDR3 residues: CTSRNQAANTGELFF. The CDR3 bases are TGTACCAGCAGAAACCAGGCAGCGAACACCGGGGAGTTGTTTTTT.

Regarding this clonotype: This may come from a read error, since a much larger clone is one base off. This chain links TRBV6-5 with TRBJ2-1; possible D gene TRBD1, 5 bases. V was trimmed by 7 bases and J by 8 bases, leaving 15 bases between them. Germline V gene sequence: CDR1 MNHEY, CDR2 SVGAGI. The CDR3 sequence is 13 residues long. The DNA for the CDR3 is TGTGCCAGCATGACGGCAGGGCAGCATGAGCAGTTCTTC. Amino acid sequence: CASMTAGQHEQFF.

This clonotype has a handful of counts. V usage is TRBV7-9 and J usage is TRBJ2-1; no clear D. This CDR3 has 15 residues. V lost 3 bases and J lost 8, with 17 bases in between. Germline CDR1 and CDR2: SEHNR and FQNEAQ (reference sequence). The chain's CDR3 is CASSFGGPRQDEQFF. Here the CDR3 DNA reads TGTGCCAGCAGCTTCGGTGGTCCCAGGCAGGATGAGCAGTTCTTC. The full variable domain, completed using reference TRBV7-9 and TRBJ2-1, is DTGVSQNPRHKITKRGQNVTFRCDPISEHNRLYWYRQTLGQGPEFLTYFQNEAQLEKSRLLSDRFSAERPKGSFSTLEIQRTEQGDSAMYLCASSFGGPRQDEQFFGPGTRLTVL.

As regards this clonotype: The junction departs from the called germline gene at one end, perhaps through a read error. For the CDR3, the DNA is TGTACCAGCAGCTTAGGGACAGGGGGCGAGATGCAGTACTTC. This codes for CTSSLGTGGEMQYF. The rearrangement joins TRBV11-2 to TRBJ2-7; 12 nucleotides agree with TRBD1. CDR3 size: 14 residues. Germline CDR1 SGHAT, CDR2 FQNNGV.

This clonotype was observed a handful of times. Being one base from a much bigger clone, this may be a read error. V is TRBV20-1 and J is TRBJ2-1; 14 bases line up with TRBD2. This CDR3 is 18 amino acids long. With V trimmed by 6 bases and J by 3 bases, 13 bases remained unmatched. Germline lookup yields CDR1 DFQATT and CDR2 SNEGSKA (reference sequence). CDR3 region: CSASPGLAGGTHYNEQFF. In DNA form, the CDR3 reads TGCAGTGCCAGCCCCGGACTAGCGGGAGGTACCCACTACAATGAGCAGTTCTTC.

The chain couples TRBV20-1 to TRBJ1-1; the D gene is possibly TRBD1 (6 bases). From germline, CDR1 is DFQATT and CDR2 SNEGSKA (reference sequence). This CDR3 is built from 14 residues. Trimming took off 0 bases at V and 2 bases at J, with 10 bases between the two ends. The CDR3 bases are TGCAGTGCTAGAGAAGGACAGTCAAACACTGAAGCTTTCTTT. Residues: CSAREGQSNTEAFF.

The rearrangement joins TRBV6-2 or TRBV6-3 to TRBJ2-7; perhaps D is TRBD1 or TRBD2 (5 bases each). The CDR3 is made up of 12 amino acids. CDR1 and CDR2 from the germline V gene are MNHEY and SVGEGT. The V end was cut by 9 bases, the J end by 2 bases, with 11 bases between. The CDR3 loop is CARRDPAYEQYF. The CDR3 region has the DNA TGTGCCAGAAGGGACCCCGCCTACGAGCAGTACTTC.

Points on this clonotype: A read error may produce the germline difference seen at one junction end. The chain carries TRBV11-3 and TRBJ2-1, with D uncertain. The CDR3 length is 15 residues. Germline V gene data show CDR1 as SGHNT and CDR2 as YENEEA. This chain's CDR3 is CASSFDVWTYNEHFF. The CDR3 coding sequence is TGTGCCAGCAGCTTCGACGTCTGGACCTACAACGAGCACTTCTTC.

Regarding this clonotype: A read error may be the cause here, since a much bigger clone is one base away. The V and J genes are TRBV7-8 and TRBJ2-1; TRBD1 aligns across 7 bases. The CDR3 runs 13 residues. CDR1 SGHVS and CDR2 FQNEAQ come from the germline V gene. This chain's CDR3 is CASRLGGLNEQFF. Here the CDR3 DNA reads TGTGCCAGCAGGTTAGGGGGCTTAAATGAGCAGTTCTTC.

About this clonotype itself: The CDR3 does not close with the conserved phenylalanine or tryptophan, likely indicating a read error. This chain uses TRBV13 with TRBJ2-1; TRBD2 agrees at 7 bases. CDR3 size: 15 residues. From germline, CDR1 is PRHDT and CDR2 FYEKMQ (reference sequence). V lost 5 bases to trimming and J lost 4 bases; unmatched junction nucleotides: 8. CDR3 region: CASSPDGGGYNEQFY. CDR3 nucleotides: TGTGCCAGCAGCCCCGATGGCGGGGGATACAATGAGCAGTTCTAC.